Listed here is a single T cell receptor beta chain. What it recognizes is unknown. Isolation recovered at least 7 million PBMCs from every sample. The CDR3 covers 15 residues. The V gene's germline CDR1 is KGHDR and CDR2 SFDVKD. These data come from a study of blood T cells in healthy people across ages. Study-wide findings and caveats: More naive CD4+ cells and higher diversity marked long-lived donors relative to aged donors.

Alongside a J-beta primer mix, a sample-barcoded 5' primer served in a second PCR lasting roughly 7 to 12 cycles. TCRdb processed the 5' RACE reads anew with MiXCR; each CDR3 protein has one entry. This sample yields 700,000 or so distinct CDR3 sequences, of which around a fifth are seen a single time; around a fifth belongs to the top ten. The specimen sequenced was blood. This chain joins TRBV24-1 and TRBJ2-7, with 9 bases aligning to TRBD2. The J call may be mistaken, given a closer DNA end match to TRBJ2-1. The sequence derives from a man aged 65 to 85 in good health. The CDR3 sequence: CATSDYGSGSNEQFF. CDR3 DNA sequence: TGTGCCACCAGTGATTACGGTAGCGGGAGCAATGAGCAGTTCTTC.